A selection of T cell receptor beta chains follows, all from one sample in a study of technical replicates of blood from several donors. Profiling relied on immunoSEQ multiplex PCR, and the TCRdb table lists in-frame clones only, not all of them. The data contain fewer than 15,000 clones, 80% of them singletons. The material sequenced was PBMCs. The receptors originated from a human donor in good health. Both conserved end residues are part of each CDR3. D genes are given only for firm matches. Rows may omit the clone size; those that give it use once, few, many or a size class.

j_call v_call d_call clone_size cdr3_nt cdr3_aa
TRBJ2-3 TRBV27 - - TGTGCCAGCAGTTCGGGATCTCTCCTCACAGATACGCAGTATTTT CASSSGSLLTDTQYF
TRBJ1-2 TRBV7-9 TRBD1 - TGTGCCAGCAGCGAGGGGGCGTCATATGGCTACACCTTC CASSEGASYGYTF
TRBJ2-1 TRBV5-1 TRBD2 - TGCGCCAGCAGCTTGGCCCTAGCGGGGGGAAACAATGAGCAGTTCTTC CASSLALAGGNNEQFF
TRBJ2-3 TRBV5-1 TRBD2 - TGCGCCAGCAGCTTGCCACTAGCGGGGTACACAGATACGCAGTATTTT CASSLPLAGYTDTQYF
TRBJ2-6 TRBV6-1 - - TGTGCCAGCAGTGAAGAGACGGGGGGCTCCAACGTCCTGACTTTC CASSEETGGSNVLTF
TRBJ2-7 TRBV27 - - TGTGCCAGCAGTTTAGGGGTCCAGGGCGCCTACGAGCAGTACTTC CASSLGVQGAYEQYF
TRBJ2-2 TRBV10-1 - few TGCGCCAGCAGTGAGGGAGTAGACTATGTCGGGGAGCTGTTTTTT CASSEGVDYVGELFF
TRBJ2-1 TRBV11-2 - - TGTGCCAGCACCCCCAAGGGGTGGGCCTACAATGAGCAGTTCTTC CASTPKGWAYNEQFF
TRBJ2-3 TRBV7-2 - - TGTGCCAGCAGCTTTAGCGGTAGCACAGATACGCAGTATTTT CASSFSGSTDTQYF
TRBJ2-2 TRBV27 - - TGTGCCAGCATTCCTTTTGGGGGGGCGCACGGCGGGGAGCTGTTTTTT CASIPFGGAHGGELFF
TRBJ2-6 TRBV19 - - TGTGCCGCGGGCTCTGGGGCCAACGTCCTGACTTTC CAAGSGANVLTF
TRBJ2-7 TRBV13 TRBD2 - TGTGCCAGCAGCTGGGGACTAGCCCGGGAGCAGTACTTC CASSWGLAREQYF
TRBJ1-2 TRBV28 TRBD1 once TGTGCCAGCAGAACAGGGGGGGCTAACTATGGCTACACCTTC CASRTGGANYGYTF
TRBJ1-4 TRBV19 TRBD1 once TGTGCCAGTAGTATAACGGGACAGTCGGGCGAAAAACTGTTTTTT CASSITGQSGEKLFF